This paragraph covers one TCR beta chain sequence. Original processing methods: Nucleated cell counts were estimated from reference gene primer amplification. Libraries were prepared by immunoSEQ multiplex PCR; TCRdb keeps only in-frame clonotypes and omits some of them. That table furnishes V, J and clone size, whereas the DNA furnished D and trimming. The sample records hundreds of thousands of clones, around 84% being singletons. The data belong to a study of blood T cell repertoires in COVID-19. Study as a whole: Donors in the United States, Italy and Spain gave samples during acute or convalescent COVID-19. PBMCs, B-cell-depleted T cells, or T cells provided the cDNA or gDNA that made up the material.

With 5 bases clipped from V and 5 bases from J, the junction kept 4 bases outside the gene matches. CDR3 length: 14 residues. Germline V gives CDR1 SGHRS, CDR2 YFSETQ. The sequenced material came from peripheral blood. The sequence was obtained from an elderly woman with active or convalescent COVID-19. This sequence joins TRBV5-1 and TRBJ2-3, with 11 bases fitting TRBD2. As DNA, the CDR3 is TGCGCCAGCAGAACTAGCGGGAGCGGAGATACGCAGTATTTT. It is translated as CASRTSGSGDTQYF.